This TCR beta chain is drawn from a study of control samples from healthy donors and cancer patients. From germline, CDR1 is SNHLY and CDR2 FYNNEI. This CDR3 comprises 14 residues. Trimming took 6 bases from V and 11 from J, leaving 22 bases between them. Sequencing was performed with immunoSEQ multiplex PCR; in TCRdb, only in-frame clones are kept and a portion is missing. The sample includes some 150,000 clones, around 96% of them seen just once. This clonotype was obtained from a man in his forties in good health. The source material was blood. This chain uses TRBV2 with TRBJ1-1; TRBD1 is a possible D gene (6 bases). The chain's CDR3 is CASSREQVGGGAFF. CDR3 in DNA: TGTGCCAGCAGCCGGGAACAGGTGGGAGGGGGGGCTTTCTTT.